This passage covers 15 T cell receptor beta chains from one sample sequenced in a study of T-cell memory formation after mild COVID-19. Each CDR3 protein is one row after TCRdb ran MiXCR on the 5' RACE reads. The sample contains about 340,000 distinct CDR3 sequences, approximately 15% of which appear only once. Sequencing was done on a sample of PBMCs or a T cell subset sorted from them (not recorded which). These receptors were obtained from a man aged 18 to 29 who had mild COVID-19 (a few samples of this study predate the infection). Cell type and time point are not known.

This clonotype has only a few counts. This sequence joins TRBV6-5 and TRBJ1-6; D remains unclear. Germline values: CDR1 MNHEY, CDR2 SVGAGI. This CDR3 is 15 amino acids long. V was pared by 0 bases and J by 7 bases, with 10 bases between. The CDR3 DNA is TGTGCCAGCAGTTACTCGCGGGAGCGGAATTCACCCCTCCACTTT. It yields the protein CASSYSRERNSPLHF.

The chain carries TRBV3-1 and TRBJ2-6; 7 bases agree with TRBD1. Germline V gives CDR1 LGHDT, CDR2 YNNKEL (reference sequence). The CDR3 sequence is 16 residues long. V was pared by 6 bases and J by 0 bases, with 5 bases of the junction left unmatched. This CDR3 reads CASRSGTASGANVLTF. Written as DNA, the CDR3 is TGTGCCAGCAGATCAGGGACAGCCTCTGGGGCCAACGTCCTGACTTTC.

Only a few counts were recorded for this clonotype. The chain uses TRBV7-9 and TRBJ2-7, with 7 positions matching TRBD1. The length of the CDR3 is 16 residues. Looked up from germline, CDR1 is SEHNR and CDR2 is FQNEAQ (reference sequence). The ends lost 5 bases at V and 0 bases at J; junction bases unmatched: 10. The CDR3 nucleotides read TGTGCCAGCAGCCCAAGACAGGGATCGAGCTCCTACGAGCAGTACTTC. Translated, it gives CASSPRQGSSSYEQYF.

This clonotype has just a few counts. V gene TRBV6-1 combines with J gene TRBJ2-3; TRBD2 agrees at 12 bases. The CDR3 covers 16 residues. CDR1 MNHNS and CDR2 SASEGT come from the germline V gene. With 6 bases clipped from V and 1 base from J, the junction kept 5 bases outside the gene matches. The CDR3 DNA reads TGTGCCAGCAGCGTCCTAGCGGGGGGGCGCACAGATACGCAGTATTTT. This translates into CASSVLAGGRTDTQYF.

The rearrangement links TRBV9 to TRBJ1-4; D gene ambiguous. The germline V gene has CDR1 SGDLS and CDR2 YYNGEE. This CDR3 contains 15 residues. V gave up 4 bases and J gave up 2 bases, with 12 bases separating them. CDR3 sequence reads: CASSPGMQTNEKLFF. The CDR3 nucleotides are TGTGCCAGCAGCCCGGGGATGCAGACTAATGAAAAACTGTTTTTT.

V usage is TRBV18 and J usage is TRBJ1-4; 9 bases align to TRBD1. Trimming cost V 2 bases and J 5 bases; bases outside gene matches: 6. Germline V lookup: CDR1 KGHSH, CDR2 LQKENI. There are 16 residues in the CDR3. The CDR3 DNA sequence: TGTGCCAGCTCACCAGCCGGGACAGGGACAAATGAAAAACTGTTTTTT. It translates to CASSPAGTGTNEKLFF.

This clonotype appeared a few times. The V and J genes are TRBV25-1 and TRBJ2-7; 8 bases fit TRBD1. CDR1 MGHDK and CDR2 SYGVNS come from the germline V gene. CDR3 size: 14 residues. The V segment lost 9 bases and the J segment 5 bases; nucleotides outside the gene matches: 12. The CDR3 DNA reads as TGTGCCAGGATAGGACAGGGAACCCCCCACGAGCAGTACTTC. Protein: CARIGQGTPHEQYF.

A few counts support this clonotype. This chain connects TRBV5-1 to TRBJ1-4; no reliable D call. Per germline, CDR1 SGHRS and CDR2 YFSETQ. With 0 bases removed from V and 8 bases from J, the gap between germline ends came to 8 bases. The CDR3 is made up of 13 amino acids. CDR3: CASSLGLGEKLFF. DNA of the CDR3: TGCGCCAGCAGCTTGGGTCTCGGAGAAAAACTGTTTTTT.

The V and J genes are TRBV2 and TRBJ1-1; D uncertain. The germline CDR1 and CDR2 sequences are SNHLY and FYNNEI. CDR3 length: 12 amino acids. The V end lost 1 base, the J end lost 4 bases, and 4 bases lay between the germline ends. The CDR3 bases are TGTGCCAGCAGTGAAGGAACCACTGAAGCTTTCTTT. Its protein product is CASSEGTTEAFF.

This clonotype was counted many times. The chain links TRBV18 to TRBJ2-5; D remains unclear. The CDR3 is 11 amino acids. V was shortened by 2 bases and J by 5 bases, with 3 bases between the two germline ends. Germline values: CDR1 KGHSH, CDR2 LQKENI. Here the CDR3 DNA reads TGTGCCAGCTCACCATTGGAGACCCAGTACTTC. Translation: CASSPLETQYF.

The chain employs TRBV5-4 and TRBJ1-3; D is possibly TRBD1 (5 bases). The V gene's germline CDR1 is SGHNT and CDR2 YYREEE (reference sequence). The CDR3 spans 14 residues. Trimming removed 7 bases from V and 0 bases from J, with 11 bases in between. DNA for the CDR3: TGTGCCAGCGGAAACAGGAGCTCTGGAAACACCATATATTTT. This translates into CASGNRSSGNTIYF.

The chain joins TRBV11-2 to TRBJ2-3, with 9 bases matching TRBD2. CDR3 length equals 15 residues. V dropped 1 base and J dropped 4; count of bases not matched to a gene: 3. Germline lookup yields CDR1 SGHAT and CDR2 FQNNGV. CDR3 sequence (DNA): TGTGCCAGCAGCTTAGTCGGCGGGGGGGCAGATACGCAGTATTTT. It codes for CASSLVGGGADTQYF.

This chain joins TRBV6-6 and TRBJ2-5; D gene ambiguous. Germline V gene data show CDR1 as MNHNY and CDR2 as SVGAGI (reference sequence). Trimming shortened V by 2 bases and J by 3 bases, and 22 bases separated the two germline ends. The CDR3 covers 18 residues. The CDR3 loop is CASSYPSGVAPVEETQYF. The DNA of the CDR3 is TGTGCCAGCAGTTACCCCTCCGGTGTCGCCCCGGTGGAAGAGACCCAGTACTTC.

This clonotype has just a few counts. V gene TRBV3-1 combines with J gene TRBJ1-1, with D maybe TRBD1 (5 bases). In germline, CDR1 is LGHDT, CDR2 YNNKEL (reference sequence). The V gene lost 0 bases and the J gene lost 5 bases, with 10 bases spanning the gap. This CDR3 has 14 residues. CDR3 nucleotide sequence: TGTGCCAGCAGCCAAGAGACAGCTTATACTGAAGCTTTCTTT. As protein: CASSQETAYTEAFF.

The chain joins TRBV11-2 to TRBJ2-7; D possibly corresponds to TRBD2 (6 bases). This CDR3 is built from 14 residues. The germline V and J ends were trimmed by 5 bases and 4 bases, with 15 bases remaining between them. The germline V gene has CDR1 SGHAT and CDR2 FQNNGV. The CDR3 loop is CASSPPGGWYEQYF. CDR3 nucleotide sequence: TGTGCCAGCAGCCCCCCCGGGGGTTGGTACGAGCAGTACTTC.